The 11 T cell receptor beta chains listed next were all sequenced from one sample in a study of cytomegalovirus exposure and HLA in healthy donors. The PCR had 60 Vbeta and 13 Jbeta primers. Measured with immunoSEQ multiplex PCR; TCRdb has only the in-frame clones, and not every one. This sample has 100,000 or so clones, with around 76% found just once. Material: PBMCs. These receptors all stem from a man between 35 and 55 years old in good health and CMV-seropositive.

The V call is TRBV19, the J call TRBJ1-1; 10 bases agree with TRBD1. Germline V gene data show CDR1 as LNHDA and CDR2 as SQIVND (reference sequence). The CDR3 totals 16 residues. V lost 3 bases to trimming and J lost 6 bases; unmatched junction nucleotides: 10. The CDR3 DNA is TGTGCCAGTAGTATCGGTGACAGGGGGCCCTTTTCTGAAGCTTTCTTT. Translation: CASSIGDRGPFSEAFF.

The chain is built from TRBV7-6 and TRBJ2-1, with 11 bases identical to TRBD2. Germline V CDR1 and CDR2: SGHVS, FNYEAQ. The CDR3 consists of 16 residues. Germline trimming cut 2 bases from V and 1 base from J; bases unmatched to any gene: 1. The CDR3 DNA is TGTGCCAGCAGCTTACGGACTAGCGGGTCCTACAATGAGCAGTTCTTC. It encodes CASSLRTSGSYNEQFF.

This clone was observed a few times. CDR3 sequence reads: CASSFHRGTDTQYF. In DNA, the CDR3 is TGTGCCAGCAGTTTTCACAGGGGGACAGATACGCAGTATTTT. This chain connects TRBV27 to TRBJ2-3, with 8 bases that match TRBD1. Trimming cost V 3 bases and J 3 bases; bases outside gene matches: 2. Germline CDR1 is MNHEY and CDR2 is SMNVEV (reference sequence). The CDR3 spans 14 residues.

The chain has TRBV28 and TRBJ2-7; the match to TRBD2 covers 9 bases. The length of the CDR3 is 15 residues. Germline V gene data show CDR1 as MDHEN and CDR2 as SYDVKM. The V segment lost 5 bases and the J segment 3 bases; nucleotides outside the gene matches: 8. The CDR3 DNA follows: TGTGCCAGCAGTCTCCCTTTAGCGGGAGTCTACGAGCAGTACTTC. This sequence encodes CASSLPLAGVYEQYF.

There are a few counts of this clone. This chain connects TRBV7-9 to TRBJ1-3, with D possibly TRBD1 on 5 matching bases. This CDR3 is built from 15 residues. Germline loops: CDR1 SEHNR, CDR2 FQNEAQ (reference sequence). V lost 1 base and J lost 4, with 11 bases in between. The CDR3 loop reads CASSLGQGSGNTIYF. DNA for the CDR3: TGTGCCAGCAGCTTAGGGCAGGGATCGGGAAACACCATATATTTT.

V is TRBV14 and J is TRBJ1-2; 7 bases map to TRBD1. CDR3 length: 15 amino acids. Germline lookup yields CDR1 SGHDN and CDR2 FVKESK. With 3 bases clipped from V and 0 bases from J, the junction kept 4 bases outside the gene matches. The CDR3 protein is CASSQGQSPNYGYTF. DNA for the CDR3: TGTGCCAGCAGCCAGGGACAGTCACCTAACTATGGCTACACCTTC.

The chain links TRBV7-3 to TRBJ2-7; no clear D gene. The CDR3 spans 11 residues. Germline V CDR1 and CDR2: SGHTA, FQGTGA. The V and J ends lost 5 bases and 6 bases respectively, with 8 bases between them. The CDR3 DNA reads TGTGCCAGCAGCCCTCATAGCGAGCAGTACTTC. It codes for CASSPHSEQYF.

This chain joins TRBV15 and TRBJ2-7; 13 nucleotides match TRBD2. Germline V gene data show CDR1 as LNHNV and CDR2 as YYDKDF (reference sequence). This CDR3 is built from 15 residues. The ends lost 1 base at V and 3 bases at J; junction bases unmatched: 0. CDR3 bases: TGTGCCACCAGCAGAGGGACTAGCGGGGGCTACGAGCAGTACTTC. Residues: CATSRGTSGGYEQYF.

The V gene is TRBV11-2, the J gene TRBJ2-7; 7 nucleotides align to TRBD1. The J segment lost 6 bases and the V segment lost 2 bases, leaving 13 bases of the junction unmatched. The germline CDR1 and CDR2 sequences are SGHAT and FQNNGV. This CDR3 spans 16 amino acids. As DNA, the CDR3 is TGTGCCAGCAGCTTAATTCCTCGGACAGGCGCCTCCGAGCAGTACTTC. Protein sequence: CASSLIPRTGASEQYF.

The chain's CDR3 is CASSLRGPTNEKLFF. For the CDR3, the DNA is TGTGCCAGCAGCCTCAGGGGCCCGACTAATGAAAAACTGTTTTTT. V is TRBV11-2 and J is TRBJ1-4; TRBD1 is a possible D gene (6 bases). CDR1 SGHAT and CDR2 FQNNGV come from the germline V gene. This CDR3 contains 15 residues. Trimming cost V 5 bases and J 2 bases, with 12 bases left between them.

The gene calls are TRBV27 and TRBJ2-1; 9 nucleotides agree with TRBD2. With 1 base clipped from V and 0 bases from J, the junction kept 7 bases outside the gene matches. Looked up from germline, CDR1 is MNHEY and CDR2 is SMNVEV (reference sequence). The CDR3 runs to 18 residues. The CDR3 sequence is CASSLFPPTSGSYNEQFF. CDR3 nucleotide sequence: TGTGCCAGCAGTTTATTCCCCCCGACTAGCGGCTCCTACAATGAGCAGTTCTTC.